This section outlines one T cell receptor (beta chain) sequence together with its context. This sample stems from a study of cytomegalovirus exposure and HLA in healthy donors. The PCR contained 60 Vbeta and 13 Jbeta primers. Sequencing used immunoSEQ multiplex PCR; TCRdb keeps in-frame clones, though not all of them. In the table there are about 59,000 clones, about 80% of which are singletons. The length of the CDR3 is 16 residues. From germline, CDR1 is SEHNR and CDR2 FQNEAQ (reference sequence). Trimming shortened V by 2 bases and J by 1 base, and 14 bases separated the two germline ends. The chain couples TRBV7-9 to TRBJ1-2; D may be TRBD1 (6 bases). The sequenced material came from PBMCs. This receptor was taken from a human donor in good health. The CDR3 DNA follows: TGTGCCAGCAGCTTAAGGGGCAGGGGTATTAACTATGGCTACACCTTC. Its protein is CASSLRGRGINYGYTF.